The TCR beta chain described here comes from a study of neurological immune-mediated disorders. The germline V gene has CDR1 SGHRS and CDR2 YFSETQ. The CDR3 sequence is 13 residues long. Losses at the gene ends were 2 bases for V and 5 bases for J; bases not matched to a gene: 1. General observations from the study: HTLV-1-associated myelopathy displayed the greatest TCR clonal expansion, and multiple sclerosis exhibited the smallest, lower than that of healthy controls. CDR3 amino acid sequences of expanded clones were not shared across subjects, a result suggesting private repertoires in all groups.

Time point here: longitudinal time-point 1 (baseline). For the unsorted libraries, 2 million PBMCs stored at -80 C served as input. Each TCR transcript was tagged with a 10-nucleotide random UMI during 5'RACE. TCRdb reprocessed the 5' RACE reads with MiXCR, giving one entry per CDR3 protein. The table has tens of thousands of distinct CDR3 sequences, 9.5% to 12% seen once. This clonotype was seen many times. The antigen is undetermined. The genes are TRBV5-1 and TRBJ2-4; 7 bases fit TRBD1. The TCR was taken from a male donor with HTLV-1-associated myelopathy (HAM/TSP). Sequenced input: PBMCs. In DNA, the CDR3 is TGCGCCAGCAGCTTCCAGGGGGAAAACATTCAGTACTTC. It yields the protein CASSFQGENIQYF.